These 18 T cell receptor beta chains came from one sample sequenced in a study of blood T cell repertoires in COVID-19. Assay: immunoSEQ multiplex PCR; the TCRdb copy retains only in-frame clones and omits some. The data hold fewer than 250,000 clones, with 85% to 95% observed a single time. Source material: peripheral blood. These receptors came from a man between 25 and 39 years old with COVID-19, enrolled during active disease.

CDR3 amino acids: CASRWTSGETDTQYF. CDR3 DNA: TGTGCCAGCAGATGGACTAGCGGAGAGACAGATACGCAGTATTTT. The J gene is TRBJ2-3, the V gene TRBV2, with TRBD2 matching over 10 bases. The trim removed 6 bases at V and 3 bases at J, leaving 6 bases unmatched. The length of the CDR3 is 15 residues. Looked up from germline, CDR1 is SNHLY and CDR2 is FYNNEI.

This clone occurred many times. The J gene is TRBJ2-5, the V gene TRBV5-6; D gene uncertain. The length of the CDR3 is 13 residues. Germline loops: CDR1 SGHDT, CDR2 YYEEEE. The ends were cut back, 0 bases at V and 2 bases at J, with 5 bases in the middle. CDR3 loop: CASSLVQQETQYF. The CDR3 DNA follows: TGTGCCAGCAGCTTGGTACAGCAAGAGACCCAGTACTTC.

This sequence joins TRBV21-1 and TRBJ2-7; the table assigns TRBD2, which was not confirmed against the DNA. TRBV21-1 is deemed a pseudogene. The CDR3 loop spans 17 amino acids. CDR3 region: CASTNLRLAGTIYEQYF. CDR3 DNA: TGTGCCAGCACCAACTTAAGACTAGCGGGGACCATTTACGAGCAGTACTTC.

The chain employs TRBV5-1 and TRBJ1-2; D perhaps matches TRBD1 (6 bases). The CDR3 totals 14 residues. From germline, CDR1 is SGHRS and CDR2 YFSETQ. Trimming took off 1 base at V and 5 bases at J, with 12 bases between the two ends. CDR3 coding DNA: TGCGCCAGCAGCTTGAACAGGGACGGGTATGGCTACACCTTC. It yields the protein CASSLNRDGYGYTF.

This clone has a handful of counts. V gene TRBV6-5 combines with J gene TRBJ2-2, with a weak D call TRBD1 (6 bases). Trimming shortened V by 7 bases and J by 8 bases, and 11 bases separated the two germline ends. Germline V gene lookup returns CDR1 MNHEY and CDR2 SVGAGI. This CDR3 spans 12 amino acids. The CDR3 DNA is TGTGCCAGCATAGGGGGAAGGGGGGAGCTGTTTTTT. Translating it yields CASIGGRGELFF.

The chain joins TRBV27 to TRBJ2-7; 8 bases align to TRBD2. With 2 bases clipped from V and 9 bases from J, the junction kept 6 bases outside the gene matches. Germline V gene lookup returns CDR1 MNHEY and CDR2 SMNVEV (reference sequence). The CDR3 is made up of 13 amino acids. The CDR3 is CASSLRGGLGQYF. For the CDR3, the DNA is TGTGCCAGCAGTTTACGGGGGGGGCTAGGGCAGTACTTC.

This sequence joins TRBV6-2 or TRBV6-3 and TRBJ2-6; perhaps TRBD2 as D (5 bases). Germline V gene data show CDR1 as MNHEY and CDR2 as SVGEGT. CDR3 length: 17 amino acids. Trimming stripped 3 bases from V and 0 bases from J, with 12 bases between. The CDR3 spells CASSYGGAASGANVLTF. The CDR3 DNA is TGTGCCAGCAGTTATGGTGGAGCGGCCTCTGGGGCCAACGTCCTGACTTTC.

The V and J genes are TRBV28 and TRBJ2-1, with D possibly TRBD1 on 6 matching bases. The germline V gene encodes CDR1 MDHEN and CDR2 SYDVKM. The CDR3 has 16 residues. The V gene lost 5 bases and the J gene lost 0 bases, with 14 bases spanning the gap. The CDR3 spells CASSPPTGSSYNEQFF. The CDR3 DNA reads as TGTGCCAGCAGTCCCCCCACAGGGAGCTCCTACAATGAGCAGTTCTTC.

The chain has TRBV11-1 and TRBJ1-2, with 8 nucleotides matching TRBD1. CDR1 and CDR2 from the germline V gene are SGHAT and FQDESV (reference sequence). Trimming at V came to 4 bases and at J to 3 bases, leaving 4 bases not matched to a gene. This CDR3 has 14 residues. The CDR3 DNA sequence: TGTGCCAGCAGCTCATTGACAGGGGACTATGGCTACACCTTC. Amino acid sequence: CASSSLTGDYGYTF.

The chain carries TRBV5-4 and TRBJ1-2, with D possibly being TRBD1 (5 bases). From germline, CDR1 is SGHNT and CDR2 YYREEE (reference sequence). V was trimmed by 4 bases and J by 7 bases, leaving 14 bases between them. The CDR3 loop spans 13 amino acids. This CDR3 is CASSGGTERGYTF. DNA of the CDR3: TGTGCCAGCAGCGGGGGGACGGAGCGTGGCTACACCTTC.

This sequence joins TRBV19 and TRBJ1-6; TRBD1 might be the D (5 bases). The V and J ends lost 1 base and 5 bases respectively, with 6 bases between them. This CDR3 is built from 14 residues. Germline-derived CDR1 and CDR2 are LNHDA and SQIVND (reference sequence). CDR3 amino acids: CASSIVRDNSPLHF. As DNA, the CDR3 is TGTGCCAGTAGTATAGTCAGGGATAATTCACCCCTCCACTTT.

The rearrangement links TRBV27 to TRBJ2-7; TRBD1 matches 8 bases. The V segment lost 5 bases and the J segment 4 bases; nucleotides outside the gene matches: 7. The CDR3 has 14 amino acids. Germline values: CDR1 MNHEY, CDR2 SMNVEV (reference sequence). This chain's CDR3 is CASSRRTGRYEQYF. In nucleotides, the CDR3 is TGTGCCAGCAGTCGACGGACAGGGAGGTACGAGCAGTACTTC.

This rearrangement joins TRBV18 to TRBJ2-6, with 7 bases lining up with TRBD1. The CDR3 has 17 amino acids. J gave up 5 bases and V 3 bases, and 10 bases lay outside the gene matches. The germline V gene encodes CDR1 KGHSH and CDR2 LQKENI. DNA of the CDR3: TGTGCCAGCTCACCCCGAGGACAAGGGGGCCGGGCCAACGTCCTGACTTTC. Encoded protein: CASSPRGQGGRANVLTF.

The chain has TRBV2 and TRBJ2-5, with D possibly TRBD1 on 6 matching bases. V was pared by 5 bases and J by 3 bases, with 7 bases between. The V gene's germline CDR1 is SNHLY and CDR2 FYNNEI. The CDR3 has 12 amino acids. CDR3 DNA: TGTGCCAGCAGTTGGACAGAAGAGACCCAGTACTTC. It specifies CASSWTEETQYF.

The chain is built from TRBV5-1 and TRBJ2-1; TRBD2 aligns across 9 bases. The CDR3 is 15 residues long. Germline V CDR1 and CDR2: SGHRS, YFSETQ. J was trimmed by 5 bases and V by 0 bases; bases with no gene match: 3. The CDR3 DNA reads TGCGCCAGCAGCTTGGTAGCGGGGGCAGACAATGAGCAGTTCTTC. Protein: CASSLVAGADNEQFF.

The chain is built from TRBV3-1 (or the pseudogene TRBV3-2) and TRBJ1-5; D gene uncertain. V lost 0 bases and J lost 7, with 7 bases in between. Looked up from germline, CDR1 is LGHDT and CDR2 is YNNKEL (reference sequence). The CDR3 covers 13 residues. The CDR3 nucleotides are TGTGCCAGCAGCCAAGATCAGGCCCAGCCCCAGCATTTT. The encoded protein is CASSQDQAQPQHF.

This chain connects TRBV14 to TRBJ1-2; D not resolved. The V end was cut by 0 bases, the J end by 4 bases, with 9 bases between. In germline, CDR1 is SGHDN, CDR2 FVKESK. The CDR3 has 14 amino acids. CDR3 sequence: CASSQDESPYGYTF. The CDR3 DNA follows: TGTGCCAGCAGCCAAGATGAGAGCCCCTATGGCTACACCTTC.

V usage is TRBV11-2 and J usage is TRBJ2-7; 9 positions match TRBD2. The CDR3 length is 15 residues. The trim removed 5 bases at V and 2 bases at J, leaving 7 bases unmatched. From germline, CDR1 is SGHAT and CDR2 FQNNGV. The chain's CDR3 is CASSPRVAGAYEQYF. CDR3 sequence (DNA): TGTGCCAGCAGCCCCCGGGTAGCGGGGGCCTACGAGCAGTACTTC. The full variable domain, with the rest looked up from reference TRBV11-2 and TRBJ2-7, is EAGVAQSPRYKIIEKRQSVAFWCNPISGHATLYWYQQILGQGPKLLIQFQNNGVVDDSQLPKDRFSAERLKGVDSTLKIQPAKLEDSAVYLCASSPRVAGAYEQYFGPGTRLTVT.